This TCR beta chain originates from a study of T-cell reconstitution after alpha-beta-depleted transplantation in children. This clonotype was observed a handful of times. TCRbeta library construction was performed incorporating unique molecular identifiers. TCRdb redid the calling of the PCR reads with MiXCR, one entry per CDR3 protein. Altogether around 680,000 distinct CDR3 sequences are present, approximately 15% being singletons, with the ten largest covering around 0.96%. There are 16 residues in the CDR3. The germline gives CDR1 SGHTA, CDR2 FQGNSA. With V trimmed by 1 base and J by 3 bases, 4 bases remained unmatched.

V gene TRBV7-2 combines with J gene TRBJ2-2; TRBD1 matches at 8 bases. The origin of this receptor is a human donor who donated a stem cell graft to a child with acute myeloid leukemia. The sequenced sample was PBMCs from the stem cell graft donor, obtained from the stem cell graft. DNA for the CDR3: TGTGCCAGCAGCTTAGGGACAGGGTTCGACACCGGGGAGCTGTTTTTT. Amino acids: CASSLGTGFDTGELFF.